The 23 T cell receptor beta chains below were found in one sample sequenced in a study of cytomegalovirus exposure and HLA in healthy donors. PCR used 60 Vbeta primers and 13 Jbeta primers. Here immunoSEQ multiplex PCR was the method, and the copy in TCRdb shows in-frame clones only, minus some. The sample records 100,000 to 150,000 clones, more than 75% being singletons. Sequencing was done on a sample of PBMCs. These receptors were collected from a man under 40 in good health and CMV-seropositive.

This clone was observed a handful of times. The V call is TRBV7-9, the J call TRBJ1-4; TRBD1 might be the D (6 bases). Trimming shortened V by 6 bases and J by 8 bases, and 16 bases separated the two germline ends. The germline CDR1 and CDR2 sequences are SEHNR and FQNEAQ (reference sequence). The CDR3 is made up of 14 amino acids. The CDR3 DNA is TGTGCCAGCAGGCCAAAATCAGGGGAGGAAAAACTGTTTTTT. Translation: CASRPKSGEEKLFF.

Of note for this clone: The junction does not match germline at one end; this may be a read error. The chain has TRBV6-6 and TRBJ1-6; 11 bases map to TRBD1. The CDR3 extends over 15 amino acids. The germline V gene encodes CDR1 MNHNY and CDR2 SVGAGI (reference sequence). The CDR3 reads CAGREDRGQNSPLHF. In DNA, the CDR3 is TGTGCCGGCAGGGAGGACAGGGGGCAGAATTCACCCCTCCACTTT.

This chain uses TRBV7-9 with TRBJ2-7; D gene ambiguous. V was clipped by 5 bases and J by 3 bases, with 5 bases between them. The CDR3 has 11 residues. The V gene's germline CDR1 is SEHNR and CDR2 FQNEAQ (reference sequence). CDR3 residues: CASSVSYEQYF. Here the CDR3 DNA reads TGTGCCAGCAGCGTCAGCTACGAGCAGTACTTC.

This clone was seen only a few times. V gene TRBV7-2 combines with J gene TRBJ2-1, with 7 nucleotides matching TRBD2. Germline V gene sequence: CDR1 SGHTA, CDR2 FQGNSA. After removal of 8 bases from V and 6 bases from J, the junction contained 7 bases not matched to a gene. The CDR3 consists of 13 residues. The CDR3 region has the DNA TGTGCCAGCGGGAGGGAGGTACGCAATGAGCAGTTCTTC. Protein: CASGREVRNEQFF.

This chain connects TRBV4-2 to TRBJ2-5; TRBD1 matches 8 bases. CDR1 is LGHNA, CDR2 YNFKEQ, per germline. The CDR3 is 15 amino acids. V lost 1 base, J lost 2 bases, and 3 bases stayed unmatched. The CDR3 coding sequence is TGTGCCAGCAGCCAAGCGGACAGGGATCAAGAGACCCAGTACTTC. As protein: CASSQADRDQETQYF.

As concerns this clone: Sequence at one end of the junction differs from germline and may be a read error. Other DNA sequences in the same sample also yield this CDR3. The V call is TRBV7-3, the J call TRBJ2-1; 9 bases line up with TRBD2. The CDR3 sequence is 16 residues long. CDR1 SGHTA and CDR2 FQGTGA come from the germline V gene. In DNA, the CDR3 is TGCGCCAGCAGCTTGGGGGCGGGAGGGCCCGCACATGAGCAGTTCTTC. This gives the protein CASSLGAGGPAHEQFF.

The chain recombines TRBV4-2 with TRBJ2-7, with 8 bases aligning to TRBD2. V gave up 3 bases and J gave up 3 bases; unmatched junction bases: 4. CDR1 and CDR2 from the germline V gene are LGHNA and YNFKEQ. The CDR3 contains 14 residues. The DNA of the CDR3 is TGTGCCAGCAGCCAGAGCGGGAGCATCTACGAGCAGTACTTC. The encoded protein is CASSQSGSIYEQYF.

There are many counts of this clone. The chain has TRBV11-2 and TRBJ2-3; 9 bases fit TRBD2. V lost 4 bases to trimming and J lost 5 bases; unmatched junction nucleotides: 4. Germline assignment: CDR1 SGHAT and CDR2 FQNNGV. The CDR3 is made up of 14 amino acids. CDR3 region: CASSSYSGRDTQYF. The CDR3 nucleotides are TGTGCCAGCAGCTCCTATAGCGGGAGAGATACGCAGTATTTT.

The chain has TRBV5-5 and TRBJ2-1; tentative D call: TRBD2 (6 bases). The CDR3 is 16 amino acids. Germline loops: CDR1 SGHKS, CDR2 YYEKEE (reference sequence). The V end was cut by 4 bases, the J end by 3 bases, with 17 bases between. CDR3 sequence reads: CASSLQGLTYYNEQFF. The CDR3, as DNA: TGTGCCAGCAGCCTTCAGGGACTTACGTACTACAATGAGCAGTTCTTC.

V gene TRBV9 combines with J gene TRBJ1-4; D not resolved. There are 15 residues in the CDR3. V lost 0 bases, J lost 7 bases, and 13 bases lay in between. Germline V gene data show CDR1 as SGDLS and CDR2 as YYNGEE. DNA of the CDR3: TGTGCCAGCAGCGTAGGCTTGAAACCCGGTGAAAAACTGTTTTTT. Translation gives CASSVGLKPGEKLFF.

J is TRBJ2-7 and V is TRBV7-2; 8 bases map to TRBD2. J lost 4 bases, V lost 3 bases, and 8 bases had no gene match. In germline, CDR1 is SGHTA, CDR2 FQGNSA. The CDR3 is 15 amino acids. Here the CDR3 reads CASSFSGGFVYEQYF. The CDR3 coding sequence is TGTGCCAGCAGCTTTTCGGGAGGGTTCGTATACGAGCAGTACTTC.

This clone has a handful of counts. The DNA of the CDR3 is TGTGCCAGCAGCCGAGAACCGGGAGGGGTAGAGACCCAGTACTTC. Translation gives CASSREPGGVETQYF. V is TRBV5-4 and J is TRBJ2-5; 8 bases are shared with TRBD2. The CDR3 is 15 amino acids. V dropped 4 bases and J dropped 4; count of bases not matched to a gene: 9. The germline CDR1 and CDR2 sequences are SGHNT and YYREEE (reference sequence).

This clone came up a few times. This chain joins TRBV11-2 and TRBJ2-3, with 15 bases aligning to TRBD2. CDR1 and CDR2 (germline): SGHAT, FQNNGV. With V trimmed by 5 bases and J by 5 bases, 5 bases remained unmatched. The CDR3 length is 16 residues. The CDR3 DNA sequence: TGTGCCAGCAGCCCGGGACTAGCGGGAGGATTAGATACGCAGTATTTT. It yields the protein CASSPGLAGGLDTQYF. The full variable domain, its missing parts supplied by reference TRBV11-2 and TRBJ2-3, is EAGVAQSPRYKIIEKRQSVAFWCNPISGHATLYWYQQILGQGPKLLIQFQNNGVVDDSQLPKDRFSAERLKGVDSTLKIQPAKLEDSAVYLCASSPGLAGGLDTQYFGPGTRLTVL.

This clone was recorded only once. J is TRBJ1-2 and V is TRBV5-6; D might be TRBD1 (5 bases). Germline V gives CDR1 SGHDT, CDR2 YYEEEE. This CDR3 has 13 amino acids. V shed 4 bases and J shed 3 bases, with 10 bases lying between them. In DNA, the CDR3 is TGTGCCAGCAGCCAGGGATTGGACTATGGCTACACCTTC. It encodes CASSQGLDYGYTF.

In regard to this clone: This CDR3 is also generated by other DNA sequences in the sample. The rearrangement joins TRBV30 to TRBJ1-2, with D unclear. This CDR3 region has 13 residues. Trimming pared 0 bases from V and 4 bases from J, leaving 9 bases between. Germline-derived CDR1 and CDR2 are GTSNPN and SVGIG (reference sequence). Written as DNA, the CDR3 is TGTGCCTGGAGTGTACTCCCAGGCTATGGCTACACCTTC. It is translated as CAWSVLPGYGYTF.

J is TRBJ1-6 and V is TRBV11-2, with D unresolved. V lost 4 bases to trimming and J lost 5 bases, with 9 bases between them. Germline CDR1 and CDR2: SGHAT and FQNNGV. This CDR3 has 14 residues. DNA for the CDR3: TGTGCCAGCAGCTACGCGGGCAATAATTCACCCCTCCACTTT. Protein product: CASSYAGNNSPLHF.

The chain recombines TRBV19 with TRBJ1-2; 7 bases match TRBD1. The ends lost 6 bases at V and 6 bases at J; junction bases unmatched: 7. The CDR3 consists of 13 residues. CDR1 is LNHDA, CDR2 SQIVND, per germline (reference sequence). The CDR3 DNA follows: TGTGCCAGTAGCCACAAGACAGGGAATGGCTACACCTTC. It is translated as CASSHKTGNGYTF.

This clone turned up a few times. J is TRBJ2-7 and V is TRBV30, with 7 nucleotides matching TRBD1. This CDR3 has 15 amino acids. In germline, CDR1 is GTSNPN, CDR2 SVGIG (reference sequence). V lost 1 base to trimming and J lost 0 bases; unmatched junction nucleotides: 6. The DNA for the CDR3 is TGTGCCTGGAGTGGTGGGACAGACAGCTCCTACGAGCAGTACTTC. Protein sequence: CAWSGGTDSSYEQYF.

DNA of the CDR3: TGTGCCAGCAGCTTAGTTGACAGCCACTCCTACGAGCAGTACTTC. It specifies CASSLVDSHSYEQYF. V is TRBV13 and J is TRBJ2-7; D may be TRBD1 (5 bases). The V gene lost 1 base and the J gene lost 0 bases, with 10 bases spanning the gap. The CDR3 consists of 15 residues. From germline, CDR1 is PRHDT and CDR2 FYEKMQ (reference sequence). Looking up the rest from reference TRBV13 and TRBJ2-7 gives the full variable domain: AAGVIQSPRHLIKEKRETATLKCYPIPRHDTVYWYQQGPGQDPQFLISFYEKMQSDKGSIPDRFSAQQFSDYHSELNMSSLELGDSALYFCASSLVDSHSYEQYFGPGTRLTVT.

The J gene is TRBJ2-7, the V gene TRBV9, with a tentative D call TRBD1 (5 bases). Germline V gives CDR1 SGDLS, CDR2 YYNGEE. CDR3 size: 13 residues. With 4 bases removed from V and 7 bases from J, the gap between germline ends came to 15 bases. CDR3 DNA: TGTGCCAGCAGCTGGCGGCAGAAGGGGGAGCAGTACTTC. Translated, it gives CASSWRQKGEQYF.

This rearrangement joins TRBV30 to TRBJ2-5; D gene unclear. Deletions cut 7 bases from V and 8 bases from J, with 20 bases between. CDR3 size: 13 residues. The germline V gene encodes CDR1 GTSNPN and CDR2 SVGIG (reference sequence). CDR3 sequence (DNA): TGTGCCTCCGCCTTAGGCGGATCCCGCACCCAGTACTTC. Translating it yields CASALGGSRTQYF.

This sequence joins TRBV11-2 and TRBJ2-7; TRBD2 aligns across 7 bases. Germline CDR1 reads SGHAT; CDR2 reads FQNNGV. This CDR3 is built from 17 residues. V dropped 1 base and J dropped 0; count of bases not matched to a gene: 9. CDR3 DNA sequence: TGTGCCAGCAGCTTAGTAGTGGGCCTAGCGGCCTCCTACGAGCAGTACTTC. Its translation: CASSLVVGLAASYEQYF.

Details on this clone: The same CDR3 arises from other DNA sequences in this sample as well. The chain joins TRBV5-4 to TRBJ2-1, with 10 bases that match TRBD2. CDR1 is SGHNT, CDR2 YYREEE, per germline (reference sequence). The CDR3 is 16 residues long. Losses at the gene ends were 0 bases for V and 4 bases for J; bases not matched to a gene: 4. In nucleotides, the CDR3 is TGTGCCAGCAGCTTGGGTGGACTAGCGGCTTACAATGAGCAGTTCTTC. This codes for CASSLGGLAAYNEQFF.